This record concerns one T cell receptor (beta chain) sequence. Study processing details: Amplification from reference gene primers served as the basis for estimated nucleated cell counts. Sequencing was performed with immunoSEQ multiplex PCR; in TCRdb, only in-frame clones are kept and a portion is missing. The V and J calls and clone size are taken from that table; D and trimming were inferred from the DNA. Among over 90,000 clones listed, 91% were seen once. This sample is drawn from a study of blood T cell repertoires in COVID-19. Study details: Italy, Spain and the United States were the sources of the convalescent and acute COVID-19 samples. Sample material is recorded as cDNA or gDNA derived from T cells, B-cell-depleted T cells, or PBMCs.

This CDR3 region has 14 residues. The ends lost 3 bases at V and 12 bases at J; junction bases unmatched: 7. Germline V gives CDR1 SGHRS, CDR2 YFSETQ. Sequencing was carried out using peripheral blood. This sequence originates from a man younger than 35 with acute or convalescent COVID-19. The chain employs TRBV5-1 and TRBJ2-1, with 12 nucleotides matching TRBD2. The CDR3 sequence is CASSSGTSGFGQFF. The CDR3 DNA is TGCGCCAGCAGCTCTGGGACTAGCGGGTTTGGGCAGTTCTTC.